This T cell receptor (beta chain) stems from a study of blood T cell repertoires in COVID-19. As for the study in general: The United States, Italy and Spain were the sources of the acute and convalescent COVID-19 samples.

Only in-frame clones appear in the TCRdb table, and some are missing; sequencing was by immunoSEQ multiplex PCR. The sample lists about 370,000 clones; roughly nine tenths were seen once. The clonotype was recovered from a man aged 18 to 29 who had recovered from COVID-19. The sequenced sample was PBMCs or T cells enriched from blood (not recorded which).

CDR3 protein: CATSRGPRGSGNTIYF. The DNA for the CDR3 is TGTGCCACCAGCAGAGGCCCGAGGGGGTCCGGAAACACCATATATTTT. This sequence joins TRBV15 and TRBJ1-3; D possibly corresponds to TRBD1 (6 bases). Trimming shortened V by 1 base and J by 4 bases, and 14 bases separated the two germline ends. Per the germline V gene, CDR1 is LNHNV and CDR2 is YYDKDF (reference sequence). This CDR3 is built from 16 residues.